The 23 T cell receptor beta chains below all came from one sample that was sequenced in a study of shared clonotypes between healthy human individuals (dated by TCRdb to between 2020 and 2021). For the CD8 naive samples, CD45RO-negative cells were positively selected for CCR7, yielding a CD45RA+CCR7+ population from which TemRA cells were excluded. The library was generated by the immunoSEQ multiplex PCR assay. TCRdb holds this immuneACCESS table with in-frame rearrangements only. Some clones are missing; in checked studies, unresolved V genes explain under half, and the rest has no known cause. The sample profile shows about 2 million clones; around 96% of them were found once. The ten top clones hold around 1.1% of the sample. Sequenced sample: naive CD8+ T cells sorted from blood. The cell subset or site label corresponds to: CD45RA+CCR7+. The source is a man younger than 35 in good health.

The chain has TRBV29-1 and TRBJ2-3, with D possibly being TRBD2 (5 bases). This CDR3 comprises 11 residues. Trimming took 3 bases from V and 9 from J, leaving 10 bases between them. Germline-derived CDR1 and CDR2 are SQVTM and ANQGSEA. The CDR3 reads CSVEVGGTQYF. The CDR3 DNA sequence: TGCAGCGTTGAGGTTGGCGGGACGCAGTATTTT.

The chain recombines TRBV28 with TRBJ1-4; D gene ambiguous. CDR1 and CDR2 from the germline V gene are MDHEN and SYDVKM. V dropped 3 bases and J dropped 1 base, with 6 bases sitting between them. The CDR3 extends over 14 amino acids. The CDR3 DNA reads as TGTGCCAGCAGTTTTGGGTTAACTAATGAAAAACTGTTTTTT. It specifies CASSFGLTNEKLFF. Variable domain in full (rest from reference TRBV28 and TRBJ1-4): DVKVTQSSRYLVKRTGEKVFLECVQDMDHENMFWYRQDPGLGLRLIYFSYDVKMKEKGDIPEGYSVSREKKERFSLILESASTNQTSMYLCASSFGLTNEKLFFGSGTQLSVL.

The V gene is TRBV7-9, the J gene TRBJ2-1; 8 bases are shared with TRBD2. The CDR3 length is 15 residues. V trimming: 3 bases; J trimming: 4 bases; junction bases outside the gene matches: 5. The germline V gene has CDR1 SEHNR and CDR2 FQNEAQ (reference sequence). The CDR3 DNA reads TGTGCCAGCAGCTTTAGCGGGATAGATTACAATGAGCAGTTCTTC. This gives the protein CASSFSGIDYNEQFF.

The V and J genes are TRBV7-6 and TRBJ2-7; 7 bases agree with TRBD1. Germline CDR1 reads SGHVS; CDR2 reads FNYEAQ. CDR3 length: 12 residues. After removal of 5 bases from V and 7 bases from J, the junction contained 5 bases not matched to a gene. As DNA, the CDR3 is TGTGCCAGCAGCCCGGCCAGGGGGGAGCAGTACTTC. Translation: CASSPARGEQYF.

The chain joins TRBV7-6 to TRBJ1-1; the match to TRBD1 covers 7 bases. The CDR3 runs 16 residues. J gave up 3 bases and V 3 bases, and 10 bases lay outside the gene matches. Germline CDR1 and CDR2: SGHVS and FNYEAQ. CDR3 coding DNA: TGTGCCAGCAGCTTCCTAACAGGGGAAGTGGACACTGAAGCTTTCTTT. It codes for CASSFLTGEVDTEAFF.

This chain uses TRBV27 with TRBJ1-1, with a weak D call TRBD1 (5 bases). V dropped 6 bases and J dropped 0 bases, with 14 bases sitting between them. Germline V CDR1 and CDR2: MNHEY, SMNVEV (reference sequence). The CDR3 is made up of 15 amino acids. The CDR3 here is CASSTKWGLNTEAFF. CDR3 nucleotide sequence: TGTGCCAGCAGCACCAAATGGGGCTTGAACACTGAAGCTTTCTTT.

V and J are TRBV7-9 and TRBJ2-1; 10 bases are shared with TRBD2. CDR3 length equals 17 residues. Germline-derived CDR1 and CDR2 are SEHNR and FQNEAQ (reference sequence). V shed 0 bases and J 8 bases; nucleotides not matched to a gene: 10. The CDR3 DNA is TGTGCCAGCAGCTTAGCGCAACTAGCGGGAAGTGACCATGAGCAGTTCTTC. It translates to CASSLAQLAGSDHEQFF.

The gene calls are TRBV14 and TRBJ1-2; D is possibly TRBD1 (5 bases). This CDR3 comprises 12 residues. Looked up from germline, CDR1 is SGHDN and CDR2 is FVKESK. Trimming left V 2 bases short and J 7 bases short, with 8 bases between. The CDR3 region has the DNA TGTGCCAGCAGCCAAAGCGGGGGTGGCTACACCTTC. Protein product: CASSQSGGGYTF.

This chain connects TRBV4-1 to TRBJ2-1, with 11 nucleotides matching TRBD2. The CDR3 runs to 16 residues. Germline V gives CDR1 MGHRA, CDR2 YSYEKL. The V segment lost 1 base and the J segment 2 bases; nucleotides outside the gene matches: 1. The CDR3 loop reads CASSQASGGTYNEQFF. CDR3 nucleotides: TGCGCCAGCAGCCAAGCTAGCGGGGGGACCTACAATGAGCAGTTCTTC.

V and J are TRBV13 and TRBJ2-1; weak D call: TRBD2 (6 bases). Germline V gene sequence: CDR1 PRHDT, CDR2 FYEKMQ (reference sequence). This CDR3 contains 13 residues. V was clipped by 0 bases and J by 10 bases, with 10 bases between them. The CDR3 here is CASSLGTGVEQFF. The CDR3, as DNA: TGTGCCAGCAGCTTAGGAACGGGAGTCGAGCAGTTCTTC.

The chain couples TRBV14 to TRBJ2-7, with D possibly TRBD2 on 6 matching bases. Deletions cut 6 bases from V and 1 base from J, with 19 bases between. Germline CDR1 reads SGHDN; CDR2 reads FVKESK. The CDR3 has 16 amino acids. This CDR3 reads CASSPLPGADSYEQYF. CDR3 coding DNA: TGTGCCAGCAGTCCGCTTCCGGGAGCCGATTCCTACGAGCAGTACTTC.

The V gene is TRBV7-9, the J gene TRBJ2-3; D might be TRBD1 or TRBD2, each matching 5 bases. This CDR3 comprises 17 residues. Germline loops: CDR1 SEHNR, CDR2 FQNEAQ (reference sequence). V lost 1 base and J lost 4, with 18 bases in between. The CDR3 region is CASSLGTEPLGADTQYF. The CDR3 DNA is TGTGCCAGCAGCTTAGGGACGGAACCTTTGGGGGCAGATACGCAGTATTTT.

The CDR3 coding sequence is TGCGCCAGCAGCCAAGGTCAGACCGGTTCCTACGAGCAGTACTTC. Amino acids: CASSQGQTGSYEQYF. This chain connects TRBV4-1 to TRBJ2-7; D gene unclear. Germline V CDR1 and CDR2: MGHRA, YSYEKL. The CDR3 spans 15 residues. The V gene lost 1 base and the J gene lost 1 base, with 11 bases spanning the gap.

The chain recombines TRBV27 with TRBJ1-6, with D hard to call. This CDR3 is 13 amino acids long. The V end was cut by 5 bases, the J end by 7 bases, with 9 bases between. Germline V gene lookup returns CDR1 MNHEY and CDR2 SMNVEV (reference sequence). The CDR3 DNA is TGTGCCAGCAGTCCGACCGAGAATTCACCCCTCCACTTT. It codes for CASSPTENSPLHF.

The V call is TRBV19, the J call TRBJ2-3; 7 bases fit TRBD2. The CDR3 contains 15 residues. Germline CDR1 reads LNHDA; CDR2 reads SQIVND (reference sequence). J gave up 6 bases and V 3 bases, and 9 bases lay outside the gene matches. The CDR3 region has the DNA TGTGCCAGTAGTATCTCAGCGGGATTTATGGATACGCAGTATTTT. As protein: CASSISAGFMDTQYF.

The gene calls are TRBV5-1 and TRBJ1-2, with TRBD1 as a possible D gene (5 bases). The CDR3 consists of 13 residues. In germline, CDR1 is SGHRS, CDR2 YFSETQ. Between the trimmed V and J ends, which lost 4 bases and 4 bases, there was a span of 11 bases. The DNA for the CDR3 is TGCGCCAGCAGCCCACAGGTCGCCTATGGCTACACCTTC. Amino acid sequence: CASSPQVAYGYTF.

The rearrangement uses TRBV29-1 and TRBJ1-1; D is unresolved. The CDR3 sequence is 11 residues long. The ends were cut back, 0 bases at V and 5 bases at J, with 4 bases in the middle. Per the germline V gene, CDR1 is SQVTM and CDR2 is ANQGSEA. The CDR3 DNA is TGCAGCGTTGAAGATACTACTGAAGCTTTCTTT. Translated, it gives CSVEDTTEAFF.

The chain couples TRBV30 to TRBJ2-3, with 12 nucleotides matching TRBD2. CDR1 GTSNPN and CDR2 SVGIG come from the germline V gene (reference sequence). Losses at the gene ends were 5 bases for V and 4 bases for J; bases not matched to a gene: 7. The CDR3 is 15 residues long. CDR3 nucleotides: TGTGCCTGGGACGAGACTAGCGGGAGATCAGATACGCAGTATTTT. Amino acid sequence: CAWDETSGRSDTQYF.

V usage is TRBV30 and J usage is TRBJ2-7; D is tentatively TRBD1 or TRBD2 (5 bases each). The CDR3 spans 14 residues. Trimming stripped 3 bases from V and 6 bases from J, with 18 bases between. Germline V CDR1 and CDR2: GTSNPN, SVGIG (reference sequence). CDR3 region: CAWSSGQGAAEQYF. CDR3 sequence (DNA): TGTGCCTGGAGCTCCGGGCAGGGAGCCGCCGAGCAGTACTTC. The variable domain in full, completed from reference TRBV30 and TRBJ2-7, reads SQTIHQWPATLVQPVGSPLSLECTVEGTSNPNLYWYRQAAGRGLQLLFYSVGIGQISSEVPQNLSASRPQDRQFILSSKKLLLSDSGFYLCAWSSGQGAAEQYFGPGTRLTVT.

The rearrangement links TRBV6-1 to TRBJ1-6, with 8 bases aligning to TRBD1. Losses at the gene ends were 4 bases for V and 1 base for J; bases not matched to a gene: 0. Germline V gene sequence: CDR1 MNHNS, CDR2 SASEGT. The CDR3 runs to 15 residues. Here the CDR3 reads CASSGTGSYNSPLHF. CDR3 nucleotides: TGTGCCAGCAGTGGGACAGGGTCCTATAATTCACCCCTCCACTTT.

This clone was counted a single time. The gene calls are TRBV19 and TRBJ1-1; the match to TRBD1 covers 7 bases. Looked up from germline, CDR1 is LNHDA and CDR2 is SQIVND (reference sequence). The CDR3 spans 16 residues. After removal of 3 bases from V and 4 bases from J, the junction contained 11 bases not matched to a gene. As DNA, the CDR3 is TGTGCCAGTAGTATCCCTCCCGACAGGGAGGGCACTGAAGCTTTCTTT. Its protein product is CASSIPPDREGTEAFF.

The V gene is TRBV27, the J gene TRBJ2-7, with D perhaps matching TRBD1 (5 bases). In germline, CDR1 is MNHEY, CDR2 SMNVEV (reference sequence). The CDR3 loop spans 14 amino acids. The V end was cut by 5 bases, the J end by 6 bases, with 17 bases between. In DNA, the CDR3 is TGTGCCAGCAGTCCTCAGGGCCTTCTAAGCGAGCAGTACTTC. Translating gives CASSPQGLLSEQYF.

The chain uses TRBV30 and TRBJ2-7; the D is unclear. The CDR3 length is 12 residues. V dropped 2 bases and J dropped 2 bases, with 7 bases sitting between them. Germline CDR1 reads GTSNPN; CDR2 reads SVGIG (reference sequence). CDR3 bases: TGTGCCTGGAGTCGTAGGGCCTACGAGCAGTACTTC. Encoded protein: CAWSRRAYEQYF.